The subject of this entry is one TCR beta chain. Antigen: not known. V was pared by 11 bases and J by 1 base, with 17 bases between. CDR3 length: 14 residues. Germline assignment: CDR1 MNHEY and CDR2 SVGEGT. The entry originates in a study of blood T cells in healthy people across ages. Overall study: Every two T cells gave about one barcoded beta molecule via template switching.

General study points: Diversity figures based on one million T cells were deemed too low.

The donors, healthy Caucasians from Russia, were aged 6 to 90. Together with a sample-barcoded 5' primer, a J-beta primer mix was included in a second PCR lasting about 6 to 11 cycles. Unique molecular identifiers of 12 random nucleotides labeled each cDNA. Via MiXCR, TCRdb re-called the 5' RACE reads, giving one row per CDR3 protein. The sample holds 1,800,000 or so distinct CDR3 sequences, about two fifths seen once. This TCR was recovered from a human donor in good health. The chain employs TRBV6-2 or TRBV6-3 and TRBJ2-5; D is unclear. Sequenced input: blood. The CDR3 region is CAGTLPGFQETQYF. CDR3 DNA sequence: TGTGCCGGCACCTTGCCCGGGTTCCAAGAGACCCAGTACTTC.